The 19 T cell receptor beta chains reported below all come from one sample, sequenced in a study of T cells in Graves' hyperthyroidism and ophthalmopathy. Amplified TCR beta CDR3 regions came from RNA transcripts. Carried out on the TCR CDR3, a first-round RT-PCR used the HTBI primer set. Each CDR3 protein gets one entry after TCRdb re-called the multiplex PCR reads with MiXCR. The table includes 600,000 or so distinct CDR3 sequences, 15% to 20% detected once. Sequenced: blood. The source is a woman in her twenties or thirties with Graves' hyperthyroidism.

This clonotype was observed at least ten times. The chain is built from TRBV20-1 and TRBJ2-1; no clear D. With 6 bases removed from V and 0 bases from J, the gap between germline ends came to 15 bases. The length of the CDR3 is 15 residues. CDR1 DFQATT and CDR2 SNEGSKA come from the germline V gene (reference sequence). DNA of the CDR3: TGCAGTGCGCCACTCGGACGCAGCTCCTACAATGAGCAGTTCTTC. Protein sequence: CSAPLGRSSYNEQFF.

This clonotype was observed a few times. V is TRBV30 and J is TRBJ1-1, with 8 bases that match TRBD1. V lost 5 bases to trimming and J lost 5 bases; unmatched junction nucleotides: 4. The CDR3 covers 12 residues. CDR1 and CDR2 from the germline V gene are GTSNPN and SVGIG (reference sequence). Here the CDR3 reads CAWHRGLTEAFF. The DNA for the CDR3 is TGTGCCTGGCACAGGGGGTTGACTGAAGCTTTCTTT.

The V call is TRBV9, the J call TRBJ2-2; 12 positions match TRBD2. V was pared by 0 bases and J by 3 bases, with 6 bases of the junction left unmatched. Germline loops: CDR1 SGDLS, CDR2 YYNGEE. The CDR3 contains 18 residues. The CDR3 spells CASSVGLAGEVDTGELFF. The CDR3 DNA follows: TGTGCCAGCAGCGTAGGACTAGCGGGAGAGGTGGACACCGGGGAGCTGTTTTTT.

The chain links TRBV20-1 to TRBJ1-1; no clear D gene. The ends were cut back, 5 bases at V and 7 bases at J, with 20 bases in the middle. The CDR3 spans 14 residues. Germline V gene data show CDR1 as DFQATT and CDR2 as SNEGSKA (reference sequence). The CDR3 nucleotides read TGCAGTGCTGAATCGTACGGGGAAAGGGTTGAAGCTTTCTTT. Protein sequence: CSAESYGERVEAFF.

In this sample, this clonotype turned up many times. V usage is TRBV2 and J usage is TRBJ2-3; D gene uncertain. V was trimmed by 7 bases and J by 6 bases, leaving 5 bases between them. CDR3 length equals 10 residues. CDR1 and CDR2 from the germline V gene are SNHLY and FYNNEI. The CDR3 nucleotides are TGTGCCAGCAACCCGGATACGCAGTATTTT. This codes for CASNPDTQYF.

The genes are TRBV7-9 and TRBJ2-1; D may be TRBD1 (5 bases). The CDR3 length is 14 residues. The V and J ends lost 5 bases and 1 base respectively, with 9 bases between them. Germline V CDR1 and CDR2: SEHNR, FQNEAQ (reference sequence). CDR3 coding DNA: TGTGCCAGCAGCCTGACAGTATCCTACAATGAGCAGTTCTTC. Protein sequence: CASSLTVSYNEQFF.

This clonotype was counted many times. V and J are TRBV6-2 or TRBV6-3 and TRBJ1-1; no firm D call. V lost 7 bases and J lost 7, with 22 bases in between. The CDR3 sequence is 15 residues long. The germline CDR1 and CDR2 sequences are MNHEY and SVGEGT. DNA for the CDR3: TGTGCCAGCACCCCCCAATGGGAGTCTTTGGGTGAAGCTTTCTTT. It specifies CASTPQWESLGEAFF.

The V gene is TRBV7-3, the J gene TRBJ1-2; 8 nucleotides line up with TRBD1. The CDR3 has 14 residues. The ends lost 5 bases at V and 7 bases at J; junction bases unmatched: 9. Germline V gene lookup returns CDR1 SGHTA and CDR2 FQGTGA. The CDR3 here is CASSPGPTGAGYTF. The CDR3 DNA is TGTGCCAGCAGCCCAGGACCGACAGGGGCTGGCTACACCTTC.

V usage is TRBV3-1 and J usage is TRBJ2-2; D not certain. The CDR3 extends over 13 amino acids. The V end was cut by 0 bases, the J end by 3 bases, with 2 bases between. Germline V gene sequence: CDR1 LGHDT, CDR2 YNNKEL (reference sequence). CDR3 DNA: TGTGCCAGCAGCCAAGAGTACACCGGGGAGCTGTTTTTT. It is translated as CASSQEYTGELFF. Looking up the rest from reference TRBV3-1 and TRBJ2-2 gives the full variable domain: DTAVSQTPKYLVTQMGNDKSIKCEQNLGHDTMYWYKQDSKKFLKIMFSYNNKELIINETVPNRFSPKSPDKAHLNLHINSLELGDSAVYFCASSQEYTGELFFGEGSRLTVL.

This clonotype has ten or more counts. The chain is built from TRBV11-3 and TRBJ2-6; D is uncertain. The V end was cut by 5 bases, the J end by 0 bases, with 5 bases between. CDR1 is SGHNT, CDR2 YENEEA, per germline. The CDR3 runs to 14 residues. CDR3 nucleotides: TGTGCCAGCAGCCCAGGCTCTGGGGCCAACGTCCTGACTTTC. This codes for CASSPGSGANVLTF. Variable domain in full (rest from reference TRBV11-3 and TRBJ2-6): EAGVVQSPRYKIIEKKQPVAFWCNPISGHNTLYWYLQNLGQGPELLIRYENEEAVDDSQLPKDRFSAERLKGVDSTLKIQPAELGDSAVYLCASSPGSGANVLTFGAGSRLTVL.

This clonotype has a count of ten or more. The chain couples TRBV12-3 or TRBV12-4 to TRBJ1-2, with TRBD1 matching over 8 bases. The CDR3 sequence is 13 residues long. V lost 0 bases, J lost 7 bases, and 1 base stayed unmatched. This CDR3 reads CASSLADRVGYTF. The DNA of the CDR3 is TGTGCCAGCAGTTTAGCGGACAGGGTTGGCTACACCTTC.

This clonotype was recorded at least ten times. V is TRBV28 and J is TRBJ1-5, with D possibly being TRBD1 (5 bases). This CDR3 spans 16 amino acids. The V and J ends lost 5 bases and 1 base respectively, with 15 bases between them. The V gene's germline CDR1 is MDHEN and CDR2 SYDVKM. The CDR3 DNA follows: TGTGCCAGCAGTGGATCGTGGACACTCAGCAATCAGCCCCAGCATTTT. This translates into CASSGSWTLSNQPQHF.

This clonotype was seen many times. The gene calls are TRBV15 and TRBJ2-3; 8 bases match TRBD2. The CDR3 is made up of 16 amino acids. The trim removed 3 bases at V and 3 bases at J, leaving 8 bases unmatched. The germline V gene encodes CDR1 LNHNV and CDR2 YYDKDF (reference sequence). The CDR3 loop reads CATSRSLGLATDTQYF. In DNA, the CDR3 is TGTGCCACCAGCAGGTCCCTCGGACTAGCTACAGATACGCAGTATTTT.

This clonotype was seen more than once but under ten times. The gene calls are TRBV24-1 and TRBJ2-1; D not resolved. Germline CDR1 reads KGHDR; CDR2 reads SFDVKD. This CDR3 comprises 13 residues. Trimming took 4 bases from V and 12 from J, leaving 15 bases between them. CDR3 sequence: CATSDPFSTRQFF. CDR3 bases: TGTGCCACCAGTGACCCTTTCTCAACACGGCAGTTCTTC.

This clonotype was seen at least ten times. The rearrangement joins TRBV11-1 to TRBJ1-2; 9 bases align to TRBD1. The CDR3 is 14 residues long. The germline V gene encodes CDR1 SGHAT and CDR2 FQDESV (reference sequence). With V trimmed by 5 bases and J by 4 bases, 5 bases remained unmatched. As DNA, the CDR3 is TGTGCCAGCAGCCCGACAGGGGGGCCCTATGGCTACACCTTC. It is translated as CASSPTGGPYGYTF.

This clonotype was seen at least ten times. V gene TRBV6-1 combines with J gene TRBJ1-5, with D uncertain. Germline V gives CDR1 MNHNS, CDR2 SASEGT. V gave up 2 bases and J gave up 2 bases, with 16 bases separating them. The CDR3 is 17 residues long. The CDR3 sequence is CASSESRGLSGNQPQHF. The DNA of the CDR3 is TGTGCCAGCAGTGAAAGTCGGGGATTGTCCGGCAATCAGCCCCAGCATTTT.

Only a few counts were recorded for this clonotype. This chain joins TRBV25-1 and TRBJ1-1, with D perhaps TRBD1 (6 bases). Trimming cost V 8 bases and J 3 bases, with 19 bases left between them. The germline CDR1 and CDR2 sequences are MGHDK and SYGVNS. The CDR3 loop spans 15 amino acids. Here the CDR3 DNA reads TGTGCCAGCCCACTAGGGGGGGCGGGAGACACTGAAGCTTTCTTT. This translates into CASPLGGAGDTEAFF.

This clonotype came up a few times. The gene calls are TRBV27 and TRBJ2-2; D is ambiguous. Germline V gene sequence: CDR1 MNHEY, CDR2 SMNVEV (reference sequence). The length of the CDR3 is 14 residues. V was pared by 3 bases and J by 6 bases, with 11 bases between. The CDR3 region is CASSLATTAGELFF. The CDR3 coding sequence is TGTGCCAGCAGTTTGGCTACCACGGCCGGGGAGCTGTTTTTT.

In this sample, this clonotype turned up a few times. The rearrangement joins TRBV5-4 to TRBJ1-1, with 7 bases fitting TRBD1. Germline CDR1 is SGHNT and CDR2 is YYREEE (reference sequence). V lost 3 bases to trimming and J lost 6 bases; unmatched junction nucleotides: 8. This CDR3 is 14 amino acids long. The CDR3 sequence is CASSSQGKSAEAFF. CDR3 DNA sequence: TGTGCCAGCAGCTCACAGGGGAAATCCGCTGAAGCTTTCTTT.